One and the same sample provided the 24 T cell receptor beta chains below, sequenced in a study of blood T cell repertoires in COVID-19. Only in-frame clones appear in the TCRdb table, and some are missing; sequencing was by immunoSEQ multiplex PCR. The sample records about 290,000 clones, approximately 91% being singletons. Sequenced: PBMCs or T cells enriched from blood (not recorded which). The receptors were gathered from a woman aged 40 to 50 who had recovered from COVID-19.

The CDR3 DNA is TGTGCCAGCAGCTTAGCGGGGGAACGCCAGCCCCAGCATTTT. Translation: CASSLAGERQPQHF. V and J are TRBV11-2 and TRBJ1-5; D is perhaps TRBD1 (5 bases). Trimming pared 1 base from V and 7 bases from J, leaving 11 bases between. The CDR3 consists of 14 residues. Germline CDR1 and CDR2: SGHAT and FQNNGV.

This clone was seen a few times. J is TRBJ1-1 and V is TRBV27, with D possibly being TRBD1 (5 bases). The CDR3 runs 17 residues. Germline V lookup: CDR1 MNHEY, CDR2 SMNVEV (reference sequence). V lost 5 bases and J lost 4, with 23 bases in between. CDR3 sequence reads: CASSPSFTRGRGTEAFF. CDR3 sequence (DNA): TGTGCCAGCAGTCCCTCGTTTACAAGGGGAAGAGGCACTGAAGCTTTCTTT.

This rearrangement joins TRBV24-1 to TRBJ2-1; 11 bases are a match to TRBD1. Per the germline V gene, CDR1 is KGHDR and CDR2 is SFDVKD. The CDR3 contains 16 residues. V was pared by 3 bases and J by 7 bases, with 7 bases of the junction left unmatched. CDR3 loop: CATSDGGQGARNEQFF. The CDR3 bases are TGTGCCACCAGTGATGGCGGACAGGGGGCTCGGAATGAGCAGTTCTTC.

The rearrangement links TRBV5-4 to TRBJ2-5; TRBD1 agrees at 7 bases. The junction had 2 bases not matched to a gene; V was cut back by 0 bases and J by 0 bases. CDR1 is SGHNT, CDR2 YYREEE, per germline (reference sequence). CDR3 length equals 15 residues. CDR3 residues: CASSLVGQYQETQYF. CDR3 DNA sequence: TGTGCCAGCAGCTTGGTGGGACAGTACCAAGAGACCCAGTACTTC. Based on the CDR3 plus reference TRBV5-4 and TRBJ2-5, the full variable domain is ETGVTQSPTHLIKTRGQQVTLRCSSQSGHNTVSWYQQALGQGPQFIFQYYREEENGRGNFPPRFSGLQFPNYSSELNVNALELDDSALYLCASSLVGQYQETQYFGPGTRLLVL.

The gene calls are TRBV5-4 and TRBJ1-2; D gene uncertain. The CDR3 contains 13 residues. V was clipped by 5 bases and J by 4 bases, with 12 bases between them. Germline V gives CDR1 SGHNT, CDR2 YYREEE (reference sequence). CDR3 DNA sequence: TGTGCCAGCAGACTTCCGGGTTCCTATGGCTACACCTTC. It codes for CASRLPGSYGYTF.

V gene TRBV6-5 combines with J gene TRBJ1-2; 9 positions match TRBD1. V gave up 2 bases and J gave up 4 bases; unmatched junction bases: 2. The CDR3 loop spans 14 amino acids. Germline lookup yields CDR1 MNHEY and CDR2 SVGAGI. CDR3 nucleotides: TGTGCCAGCAGTTACGACAGGGGGATCTATGGCTACACCTTC. Amino acids: CASSYDRGIYGYTF.

V gene TRBV11-2 combines with J gene TRBJ2-3; 7 nucleotides match TRBD2. After removal of 5 bases from V and 1 base from J, the junction contained 9 bases not matched to a gene. CDR1 is SGHAT, CDR2 FQNNGV, per germline. This CDR3 is built from 16 residues. For the CDR3, the DNA is TGTGCCAGCAGCCAACAAGCGGGATCCCGCACAGATACGCAGTATTTT. Its protein is CASSQQAGSRTDTQYF.

V usage is TRBV2 and J usage is TRBJ2-7; 13 bases line up with TRBD2. In germline, CDR1 is SNHLY, CDR2 FYNNEI. This CDR3 comprises 15 residues. V lost 8 bases to trimming and J lost 0 bases; unmatched junction nucleotides: 4. The CDR3 nucleotides are TGTGCCAGCGCGACTAGCGGGAGGTCCTCCTACGAGCAGTACTTC. Translation: CASATSGRSSYEQYF.

This rearrangement joins TRBV7-9 to TRBJ1-4, with TRBD1 as a possible D gene (6 bases). The CDR3 runs to 15 residues. Trimming left V 5 bases short and J 8 bases short, with 18 bases between. Germline CDR1 and CDR2: SEHNR and FQNEAQ (reference sequence). CDR3 sequence (DNA): TGTGCCAGCAGCAGTTACAGGGACGGAGGCGAAAAACTGTTTTTT. Translated, it gives CASSSYRDGGEKLFF. The variable domain in full, with the rest retrieved from reference TRBV7-9 and TRBJ1-4, is DTGVSQNPRHKITKRGQNVTFRCDPISEHNRLYWYRQTLGQGPEFLTYFQNEAQLEKSRLLSDRFSAERPKGSFSTLEIQRTEQGDSAMYLCASSSYRDGGEKLFFGSGTQLSVL.

V usage is TRBV7-3 and J usage is TRBJ2-5; 7 nucleotides align to TRBD1. Trimming at V came to 4 bases and at J to 5 bases, leaving 7 bases not matched to a gene. CDR1 and CDR2 from the germline V gene are SGHTA and FQGTGA. The CDR3 totals 14 residues. CDR3 sequence: CASSSSGQAETQYF. The CDR3 DNA follows: TGTGCCAGCAGCTCCTCCGGACAGGCTGAGACCCAGTACTTC.

V usage is TRBV3-1 (or the pseudogene TRBV3-2) and J usage is TRBJ1-4; 8 nucleotides agree with TRBD1. This CDR3 has 15 residues. V lost 4 bases to trimming and J lost 7 bases; unmatched junction nucleotides: 8. Germline CDR1 LGHDT, CDR2 YNNKEL (reference sequence). The CDR3 nucleotides read TGTGCCAGCAGCCCGCAGGGGGCTAGGGGTGAAAAACTGTTTTTT. Amino acid sequence: CASSPQGARGEKLFF.

The V and J genes are TRBV5-1 and TRBJ1-2, with TRBD1 as a possible D gene (5 bases). The V end lost 0 bases, the J end lost 6 bases, and 12 bases lay between the germline ends. The CDR3 loop spans 14 amino acids. From germline, CDR1 is SGHRS and CDR2 YFSETQ. CDR3 nucleotide sequence: TGCGCCAGCAGCTTGGAAGGGGATAGTCATGGCTACACCTTC. The encoded protein is CASSLEGDSHGYTF.

The J gene is TRBJ1-3, the V gene TRBV9; the D is unclear. V lost 2 bases and J lost 0, with 9 bases in between. CDR3 length: 15 residues. Germline CDR1 and CDR2: SGDLS and YYNGEE. Written as DNA, the CDR3 is TGTGCCAGCAGCGTGGCTCCAACCTCTGGAAACACCATATATTTT. Protein sequence: CASSVAPTSGNTIYF.

This clone was counted once. The gene calls are TRBV5-8 and TRBJ1-2; 7 bases agree with TRBD1. CDR3 length: 16 residues. Trimming removed 6 bases from V and 3 bases from J; junction bases left unmatched: 14. CDR1 and CDR2 (germline): SGHTS, YDEGEE. The CDR3 nucleotides read TGTGCCAGCAACTTCGGCCTTGACAGGGCGGACTATGGCTACACCTTC. It codes for CASNFGLDRADYGYTF. The variable domain in full, completed from reference TRBV5-8 and TRBJ1-2, reads EAGVTQSPTHLIKTRGQQATLRCSPISGHTSVYWYQQALGLGLQFLLWYDEGEERNRGNFPPRFSGRQFPNYSSELNVNALELEDSALYLCASNFGLDRADYGYTFGSGTRLTVV.

The J gene is TRBJ1-2, the V gene TRBV19, with 8 nucleotides matching TRBD1. Unmatched junction bases numbered 2, after V lost 3 bases and J lost 2 bases. The CDR3 length is 14 residues. Per the germline V gene, CDR1 is LNHDA and CDR2 is SQIVND (reference sequence). The CDR3 protein is CASSIQGANYGYTF. DNA of the CDR3: TGTGCCAGTAGTATCCAGGGGGCAAACTATGGCTACACCTTC.

The V and J genes are TRBV29-1 and TRBJ2-1; D possibly corresponds to TRBD1 (7 bases). The CDR3 totals 13 residues. Germline loops: CDR1 SQVTM, CDR2 ANQGSEA. The V and J ends lost 6 bases and 2 bases respectively, with 11 bases between them. As DNA, the CDR3 is TGCAGCGTCCAGGGGGGCACCTACAATGAGCAGTTCTTC. Amino acids: CSVQGGTYNEQFF.

This clone was picked up one time. The chain combines TRBV7-2 with TRBJ2-3; tentative D call: TRBD2 (5 bases). Between the trimmed V and J ends, which lost 0 bases and 5 bases, there was a span of 21 bases. From germline, CDR1 is SGHTA and CDR2 FQGNSA. The CDR3 totals 18 residues. The CDR3 loop is CASSLARFSDRAGDTQYF. CDR3 DNA sequence: TGTGCCAGCAGCTTAGCTCGTTTTAGCGACCGCGCCGGAGATACGCAGTATTTT.

V gene TRBV27 combines with J gene TRBJ1-3; D not resolved. The CDR3 spans 16 residues. Germline assignment: CDR1 MNHEY and CDR2 SMNVEV (reference sequence). Trimming cost V 8 bases and J 0 bases, with 17 bases left between them. The CDR3 loop is CASPIRLRLSGNTIYF. CDR3 DNA: TGTGCCAGCCCTATAAGGCTCAGACTCTCTGGAAACACCATATATTTT.

As DNA, the CDR3 is TGTGCCACCAGTGATTCTTCCACAGATACGCAGTATTTT. This translates into CATSDSSTDTQYF. The chain is built from TRBV24-1 and TRBJ2-3; D not certain. Trimming cost V 2 bases and J 2 bases, with 4 bases left between them. The CDR3 has 13 amino acids. Germline V lookup: CDR1 KGHDR, CDR2 SFDVKD.

The rearrangement uses TRBV6-2 or TRBV6-3 and TRBJ2-7; perhaps TRBD1 as D (6 bases). Germline V CDR1 and CDR2: MNHEY, SVGEGT. This CDR3 is built from 12 residues. V lost 6 bases and J 7 bases, leaving 13 bases between the germline ends. CDR3 bases: TGTGCCAGCAGCCATTCGACAGGAGAGCAGTACTTC. Protein sequence: CASSHSTGEQYF.

Only one count was recorded for this clone. J is TRBJ2-6 and V is TRBV30; 7 bases are a match to TRBD2. V gave up 8 bases and J gave up 0 bases; unmatched junction bases: 10. Germline assignment: CDR1 GTSNPN and CDR2 SVGIG (reference sequence). This CDR3 region has 16 residues. The CDR3 coding sequence is TGTGCCCTCGGGAGGACGGCATTCTCTGGGGCCAACGTCCTGACTTTC. It yields the protein CALGRTAFSGANVLTF.

This chain links TRBV5-8 with TRBJ1-2, with 9 bases aligning to TRBD1. Germline lookup yields CDR1 SGHTS and CDR2 YDEGEE. J gave up 4 bases and V 6 bases, and 19 bases lay outside the gene matches. The CDR3 spans 18 residues. In nucleotides, the CDR3 is TGTGCCAGCACTCACGCCATCGGGGGGACAGGGTTAATCTATGGCTACACCTTC. It yields the protein CASTHAIGGTGLIYGYTF. The whole variable domain, filled in from reference TRBV5-8 and TRBJ1-2, reads EAGVTQSPTHLIKTRGQQATLRCSPISGHTSVYWYQQALGLGLQFLLWYDEGEERNRGNFPPRFSGRQFPNYSSELNVNALELEDSALYLCASTHAIGGTGLIYGYTFGSGTRLTVV.

A word on this clone: The germline gene is not matched at one end of the junction; a read error may be the cause. Other DNA sequences in this specimen translate into the identical CDR3. The chain carries TRBV27 and TRBJ1-5; TRBD1 matches at 12 bases. The CDR3 has 18 residues. Germline loops: CDR1 MNHEY, CDR2 SMNVEV (reference sequence). The CDR3: CASRPGQGAPDSNQPQHF. The CDR3 nucleotides are TGTGCCAGCAGACCGGGACAGGGGGCCCCCGATAGCAATCAGCCCCAACATTTT.

The sample holds one count of this clone. CDR3 coding DNA: TGTGCCAGCTCCCAAACAGGGGATCTGGTAAAACTGTTTTTT. Translation gives CASSQTGDLVKLFF. This chain joins TRBV18 and TRBJ1-4, with 7 bases fitting TRBD1. The CDR3 contains 14 residues. The V and J ends lost 6 bases and 10 bases, in that order; junction bases with no gene match: 11. CDR1 and CDR2 (germline): KGHSH, LQKENI. The full variable domain, rest sourced from reference TRBV18 and TRBJ1-4, is NAGVMQNPRHLVRRRGQEARLRCSPMKGHSHVYWYRQLPEEGLKFMVYLQKENIIDESGMPKERFSAEFPKEGPSILRIQQVVRGDSAAYFCASSQTGDLVKLFFGSGTQLSVL.